This TCR beta chain is from a study of CD8 T cells in Susac syndrome (dated by TCRdb to about 2019). As for the study more broadly: Whether CD8+ T cell activation and differentiation in Susac syndrome was antigen driven was tested using repertoire sequencing. The study compared CD8+ T cell repertoire clonality among 11 to 12 healthy donors, roughly 14 Susac syndrome patients and about 16 multiple sclerosis patients.

As regards this clonotype: Its binding antigen is unknown. Within one base of it there is no much larger clone, and no base qualities were kept.

Overall results and qualifications from the work: The study acknowledged that relatively few individuals were included in the TCR sequencing and HLA analysis.

The V end loses 5 bases and the J end loses 0 bases, and a stretch of 19 bases separates them. The CDR3 measures 17 amino acids from cysteine to phenylalanine. Of the read, only the CDR3 DNA is kept; its 51 bases are in frame from base 1. The germline V gene provides CDR1 MNHNS and CDR2 SASEGT. RNA was extracted using the RNeasy kit, and about 0.45 to 1 ug of the RNA was reverse transcribed with random hexamers. The immunoSEQ multiplex PCR assay, which covers 54 Vbeta and 13 Jbeta segments, was used to amplify TCR beta CDR3 regions. Bias from PCR amplification was corrected by using a synthetic template baseline for primer optimization and for computational correction. In the paper's pipeline: Reads were annotated to V, D and J genes per IMGT and analyzed with immunoSEQ Analyzer, keeping only productive sequences. Clonality was computed as one minus Shannon entropy normalized by log2 of the number of productive unique sequences. Public and private clones were assessed among the 100 most prevalent clones of each patient and control. Clones were defined as Susac-specific if absent from the healthy and MS cohorts, from around 1,100 published viral clones and from other ImmuneACCESS disease sequences. TCRdb reprocessed the public reads (quality trimming at Q25 with fastp, clone calling with MiXCR) and kept in-frame beta chains. Rows with one shared CDR3 protein collapse into an entry with the most common genes and DNA. It is TCRdb's table, rather than the study itself, that gives the V and J calls and clone size. A total of about 150,000 distinct CDR3 sequences appear in this sample, approximately 94% of them only once. Clones ranked in the top ten supply 0.2% to 0.25% of the sample.

Peripheral blood CD8+ and CD4+ T cells from healthy donors, Susac syndrome patients and multiple sclerosis patients were profiled by high-throughput TCR beta sequencing. Multiple sclerosis controls were treatment-naive patients with stable or active relapsing-remitting disease fulfilling revised McDonald criteria. Bulk CD8+ and CD4+ T cells were purified by magnetic negative isolation, while CD8+ TEMRA cells were enriched using FACS. Blood was drawn into EDTA tubes, processed within 24 hours, and PBMCs were isolated by density gradient centrifugation. PBMCs intended for TCR sequencing were cryopreserved in liquid nitrogen and were subsequently thawed in a 37 degrees C water bath. The sorted or isolated CD4+, CD8+ and CD8+ TEMRA cells had a purity of 90% or higher.

This TCR came from a human donor with multiple sclerosis. Material for sequencing was CD8+ T cells from PBMCs. Rearrangement joined TRBV6-1 to TRBJ2-5; the D gene is perhaps TRBD2, on 6 matching bases. The DNA sequence is given as TGTGCCAGCAGTAAACGAAGGGACTTTAGACACCAAGAGACCCAGTACTTC. Its amino acids are CASSKRRDFRHQETQYF.